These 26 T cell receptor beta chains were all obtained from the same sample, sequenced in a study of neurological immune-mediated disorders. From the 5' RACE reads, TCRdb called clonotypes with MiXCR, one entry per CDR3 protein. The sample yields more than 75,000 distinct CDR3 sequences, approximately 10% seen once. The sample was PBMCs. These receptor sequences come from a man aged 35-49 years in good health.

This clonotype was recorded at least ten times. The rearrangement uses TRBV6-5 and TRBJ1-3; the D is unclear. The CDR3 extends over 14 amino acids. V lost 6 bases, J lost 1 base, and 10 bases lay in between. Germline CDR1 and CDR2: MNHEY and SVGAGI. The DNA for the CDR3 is TGTGCCAGCAGCCCCGGAGGGTCTGGAAACACCATATATTTT. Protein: CASSPGGSGNTIYF.

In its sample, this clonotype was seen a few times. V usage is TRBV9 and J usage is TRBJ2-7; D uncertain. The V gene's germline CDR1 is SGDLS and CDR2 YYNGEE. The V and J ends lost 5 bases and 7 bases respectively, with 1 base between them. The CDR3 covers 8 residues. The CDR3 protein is CASREQYF. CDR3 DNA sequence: TGTGCCAGCAGGGAGCAGTACTTC. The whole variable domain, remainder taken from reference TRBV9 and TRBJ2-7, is DSGVTQTPKHLITATGQRVTLRCSPRSGDLSVYWYQQSLDQGLQFLIQYYNGEERAKGNILERFSAQQFPDLHSELNLSSLELGDSALYFCASREQYFGPGTRLTVT.

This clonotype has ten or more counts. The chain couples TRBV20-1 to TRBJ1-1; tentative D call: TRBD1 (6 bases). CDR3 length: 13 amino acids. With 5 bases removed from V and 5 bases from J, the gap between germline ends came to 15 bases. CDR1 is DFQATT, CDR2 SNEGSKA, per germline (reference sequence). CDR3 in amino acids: CSARTVSVTEAFF. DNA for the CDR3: TGCAGTGCTCGGACAGTGTCTGTTACTGAAGCTTTCTTT.

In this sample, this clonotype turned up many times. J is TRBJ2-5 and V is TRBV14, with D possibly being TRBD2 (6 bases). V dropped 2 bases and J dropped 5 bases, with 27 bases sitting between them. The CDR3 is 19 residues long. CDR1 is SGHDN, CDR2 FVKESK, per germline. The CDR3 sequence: CASSQHTVPGLHPRETQYF. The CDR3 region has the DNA TGTGCCAGCAGCCAACATACTGTCCCGGGACTTCACCCGCGGGAGACCCAGTACTTC.

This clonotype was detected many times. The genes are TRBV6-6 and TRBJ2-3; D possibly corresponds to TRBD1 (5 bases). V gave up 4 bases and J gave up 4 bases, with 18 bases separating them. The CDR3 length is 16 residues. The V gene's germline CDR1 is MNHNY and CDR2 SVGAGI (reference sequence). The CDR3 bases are TGTGCCAGCAGTTTGACAGATCTCGGGTCGTCAGATACGCAGTATTTT. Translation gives CASSLTDLGSSDTQYF.

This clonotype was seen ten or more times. DNA of the CDR3: TGCGCCAGCAGCCTGGAAGGGACAGGGGACTATGGCTACACCTTC. It encodes CASSLEGTGDYGYTF. J is TRBJ1-2 and V is TRBV5-1; 10 nucleotides line up with TRBD1. CDR3 length equals 15 residues. From germline, CDR1 is SGHRS and CDR2 YFSETQ. With 4 bases clipped from V and 3 bases from J, the junction kept 6 bases outside the gene matches.

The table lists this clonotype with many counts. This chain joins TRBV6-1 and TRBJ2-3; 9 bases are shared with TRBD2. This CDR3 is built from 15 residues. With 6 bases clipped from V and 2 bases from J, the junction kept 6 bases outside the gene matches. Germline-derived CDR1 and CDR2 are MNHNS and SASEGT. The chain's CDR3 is CASRSLAGFTDTQYF. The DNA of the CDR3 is TGTGCCAGCAGGTCTCTAGCGGGGTTCACAGATACGCAGTATTTT.

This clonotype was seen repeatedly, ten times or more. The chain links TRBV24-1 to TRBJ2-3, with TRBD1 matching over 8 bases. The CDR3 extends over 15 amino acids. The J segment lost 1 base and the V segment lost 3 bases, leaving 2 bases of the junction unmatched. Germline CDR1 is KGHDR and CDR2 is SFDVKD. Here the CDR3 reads CATSDPGQGTDTQYF. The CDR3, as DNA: TGTGCCACCAGTGATCCGGGACAGGGCACAGATACGCAGTATTTT.

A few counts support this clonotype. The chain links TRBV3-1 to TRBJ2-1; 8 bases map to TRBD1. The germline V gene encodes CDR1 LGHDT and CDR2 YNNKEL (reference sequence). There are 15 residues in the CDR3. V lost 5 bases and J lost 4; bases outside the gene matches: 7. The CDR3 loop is CASSNRGEPYNEQFF. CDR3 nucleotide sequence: TGTGCCAGCAGCAACAGGGGGGAGCCTTACAATGAGCAGTTCTTC.

The CDR3 DNA reads TGCAGTGCTAGCTCCGACAGTTTCAACACTGAAGCTTTCTTT. Its translation: CSASSDSFNTEAFF. The chain has TRBV20-1 and TRBJ1-1, with D possibly being TRBD1 (5 bases). CDR3 length: 14 residues. Germline V gene data show CDR1 as DFQATT and CDR2 as SNEGSKA (reference sequence). Trimming removed 3 bases from V and 2 bases from J, with 13 bases in between.

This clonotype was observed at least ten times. The CDR3 coding sequence is TGTGCCAGCAGTGGGGACAGGGGGCCCACAGATACGCAGTATTTT. Its translation: CASSGDRGPTDTQYF. The J gene is TRBJ2-3, the V gene TRBV12-3 or TRBV12-4; 12 nucleotides line up with TRBD1. This CDR3 contains 15 residues. After removal of 5 bases from V and 2 bases from J, the junction contained 2 bases not matched to a gene.

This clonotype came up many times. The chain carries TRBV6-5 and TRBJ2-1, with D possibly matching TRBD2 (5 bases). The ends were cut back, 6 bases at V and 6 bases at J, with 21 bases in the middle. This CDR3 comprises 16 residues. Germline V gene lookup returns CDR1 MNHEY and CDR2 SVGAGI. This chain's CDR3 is CASSRPSTSPRNEQFF. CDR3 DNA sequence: TGTGCCAGCAGCCGTCCGTCAACTAGTCCCCGCAATGAGCAGTTCTTC.

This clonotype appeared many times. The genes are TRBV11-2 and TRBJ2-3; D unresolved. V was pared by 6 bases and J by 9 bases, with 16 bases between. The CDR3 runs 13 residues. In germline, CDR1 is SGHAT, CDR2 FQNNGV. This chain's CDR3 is CASRPFSDATQYF. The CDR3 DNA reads TGTGCCAGCAGGCCTTTTTCGGACGCGACGCAGTATTTT.

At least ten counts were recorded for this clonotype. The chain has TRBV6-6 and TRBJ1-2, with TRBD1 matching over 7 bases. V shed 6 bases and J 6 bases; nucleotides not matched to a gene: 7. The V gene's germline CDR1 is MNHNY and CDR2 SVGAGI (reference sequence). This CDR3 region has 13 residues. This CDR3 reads CASSPTGNNGYTF. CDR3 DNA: TGTGCCAGCAGCCCGACAGGGAATAATGGCTACACCTTC.

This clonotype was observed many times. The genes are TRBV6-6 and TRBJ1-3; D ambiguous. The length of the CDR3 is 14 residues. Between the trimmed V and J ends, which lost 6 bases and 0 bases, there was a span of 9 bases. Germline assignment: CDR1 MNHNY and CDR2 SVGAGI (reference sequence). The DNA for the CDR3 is TGTGCCAGCAGCCATAAAGGCTCTGGAAACACCATATATTTT. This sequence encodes CASSHKGSGNTIYF.

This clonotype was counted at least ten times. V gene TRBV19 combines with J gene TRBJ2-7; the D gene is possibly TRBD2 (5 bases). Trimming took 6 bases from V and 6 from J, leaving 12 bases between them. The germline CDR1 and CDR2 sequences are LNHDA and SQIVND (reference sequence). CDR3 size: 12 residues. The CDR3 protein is CASSPLSGEQYF. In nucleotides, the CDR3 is TGTGCCAGTAGCCCTCTGAGCGGCGAGCAGTACTTC.

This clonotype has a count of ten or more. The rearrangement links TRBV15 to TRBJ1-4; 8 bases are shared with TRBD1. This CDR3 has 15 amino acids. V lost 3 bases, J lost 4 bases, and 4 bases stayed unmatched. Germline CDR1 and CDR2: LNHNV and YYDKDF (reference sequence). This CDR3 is CATSRDREFNEKLFF. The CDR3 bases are TGTGCCACCAGCAGGGACAGGGAATTTAATGAAAAACTGTTTTTT.

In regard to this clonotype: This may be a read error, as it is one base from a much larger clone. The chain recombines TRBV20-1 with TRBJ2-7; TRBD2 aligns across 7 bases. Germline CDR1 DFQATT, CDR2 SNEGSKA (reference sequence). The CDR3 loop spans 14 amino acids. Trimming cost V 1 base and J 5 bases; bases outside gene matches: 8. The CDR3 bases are TGCAGTGCTAGAGGGCGGGAGACCTACCACGAGCAGTACTTC. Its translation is CSARGRETYHEQYF.

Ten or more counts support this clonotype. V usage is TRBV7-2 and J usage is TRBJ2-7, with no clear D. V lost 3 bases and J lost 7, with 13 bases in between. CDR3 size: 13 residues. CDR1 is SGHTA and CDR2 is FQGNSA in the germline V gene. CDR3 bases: TGTGCCAGCAGCTTGACCGGGCCTAGGGAGCAGTACTTC. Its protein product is CASSLTGPREQYF. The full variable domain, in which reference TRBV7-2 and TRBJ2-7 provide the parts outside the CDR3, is GAGVSQSPSNKVTEKGKDVELRCDPISGHTALYWYRQSLGQGLEFLIYFQGNSAPDKSGLPSDRFSAERTGGSVSTLTIQRTQQEDSAVYLCASSLTGPREQYFGPGTRLTVT.

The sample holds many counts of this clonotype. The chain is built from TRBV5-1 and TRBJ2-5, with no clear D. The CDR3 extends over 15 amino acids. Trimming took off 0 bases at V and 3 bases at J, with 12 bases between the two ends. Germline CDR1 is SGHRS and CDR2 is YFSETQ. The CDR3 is CASSLAGRGEETQYF. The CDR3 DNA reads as TGCGCCAGCAGCTTGGCGGGTCGTGGGGAAGAGACCCAGTACTTC.

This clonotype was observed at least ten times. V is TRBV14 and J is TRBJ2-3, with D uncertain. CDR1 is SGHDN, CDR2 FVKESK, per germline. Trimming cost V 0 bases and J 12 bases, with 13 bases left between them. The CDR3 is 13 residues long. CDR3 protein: CASSQDLSPPQYF. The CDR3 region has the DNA TGTGCCAGCAGCCAAGATTTAAGTCCCCCACAGTATTTT.

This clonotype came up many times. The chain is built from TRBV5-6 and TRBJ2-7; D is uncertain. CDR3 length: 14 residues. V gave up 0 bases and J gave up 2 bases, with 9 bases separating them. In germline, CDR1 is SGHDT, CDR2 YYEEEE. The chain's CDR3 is CASSLGIGTYEQYF. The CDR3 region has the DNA TGTGCCAGCAGCTTGGGGATTGGGACCTACGAGCAGTACTTC.

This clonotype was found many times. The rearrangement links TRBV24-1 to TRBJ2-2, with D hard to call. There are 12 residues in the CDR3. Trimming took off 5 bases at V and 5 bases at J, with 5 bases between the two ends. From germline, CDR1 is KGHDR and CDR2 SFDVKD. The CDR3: CATSGVTGELFF. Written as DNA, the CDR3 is TGTGCCACCAGTGGGGTAACCGGGGAGCTGTTTTTT.

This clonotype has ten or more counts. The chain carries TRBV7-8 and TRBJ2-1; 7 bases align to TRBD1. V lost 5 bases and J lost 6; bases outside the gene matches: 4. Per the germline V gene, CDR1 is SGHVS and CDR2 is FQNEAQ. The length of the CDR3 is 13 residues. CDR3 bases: TGTGCCAGCAGCGTCGGACAGGTCAATGAGCAGTTCTTC. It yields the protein CASSVGQVNEQFF.

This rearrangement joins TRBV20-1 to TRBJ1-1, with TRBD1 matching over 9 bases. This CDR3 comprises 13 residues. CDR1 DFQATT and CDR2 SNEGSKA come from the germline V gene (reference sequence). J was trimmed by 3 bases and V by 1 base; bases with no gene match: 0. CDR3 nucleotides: TGCAGTGCTAGAGGACAGGGGGACACTGAAGCTTTCTTT. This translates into CSARGQGDTEAFF.

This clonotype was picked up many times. CDR3 amino acids: CASSRPGQHSGNTIYF. The DNA of the CDR3 is TGTGCCAGCAGCCGTCCCGGACAGCACTCTGGAAACACCATATATTTT. The chain is built from TRBV6-5 and TRBJ1-3; the D gene is possibly TRBD1 (6 bases). The CDR3 consists of 16 residues. Germline CDR1 and CDR2: MNHEY and SVGAGI. V dropped 6 bases and J dropped 0 bases, with 15 bases sitting between them.